This T cell receptor beta chain originates from a study of response to subunit inactivated influenza vaccine. TCRdb processed the RT-PCR reads anew with MiXCR; each CDR3 protein has one entry. The data contain more than 550,000 distinct CDR3 sequences, roughly 10% of them singletons. The CDR3 contains 13 residues. Trimming removed 7 bases at V and 4 bases at J, with 12 bases between. Germline CDR1 reads KGHDR; CDR2 reads SFDVKD. The same data also went into a second study, on T cells expressing NK-cell markers. That study reports: UMIs accompanied the 5'RACE template switching by which TCR beta cDNA was made. The study drew TCR beta repertoires from sorted CD3+CD56+NKG2C+, CD3+CD56+NKG2C- and CD3+CD56-NKG2C+ T cells. The authors restricted sorting to alpha-beta TCR T cells with an anti-gamma-delta TCR antibody in several experiments.

The TCR originated in a man aged 50 or older who received an inactivated influenza vaccine. The V and J genes are TRBV24-1 and TRBJ2-5, with D perhaps matching TRBD1 (5 bases). Sequencing was performed on PBMCs from blood, taken on the day of vaccination. CDR3 nucleotide sequence: TGTGCCACCAGATCAGGGAATGGAGAGACCCAGTACTTC. Its translation: CATRSGNGETQYF.